This T cell receptor (beta chain) was identified during a study of blood T cell repertoires in COVID-19. Turning to the study itself: Nucleic acid was either cDNA or gDNA, and it came from T cells, B-cell-depleted T cells, or PBMCs.

Per the study methods: The assay estimated nucleated cells by amplifying reference gene primers. Assay: immunoSEQ multiplex PCR; the TCRdb copy retains only in-frame clones and omits some. The DNA gave D and trimming, while V, J and clone size come from that table. The sample shows 200,000 to 300,000 clones, 82% of them seen only once. This clone has only a few counts. This TCR derives from a woman in her sixties or seventies with active or convalescent COVID-19. Material for sequencing was peripheral blood.

The CDR3 spells CANPGGVQPDTQYF. The CDR3 nucleotides read TGTGCCAATCCGGGGGGGGTCCAGCCAGATACGCAGTATTTT. The chain recombines TRBV2 with TRBJ2-3, with 8 bases matching TRBD2. J gave up 4 bases and V 10 bases, and 10 bases lay outside the gene matches. The CDR3 sequence is 14 residues long. Germline V lookup: CDR1 SNHLY, CDR2 FYNNEI.